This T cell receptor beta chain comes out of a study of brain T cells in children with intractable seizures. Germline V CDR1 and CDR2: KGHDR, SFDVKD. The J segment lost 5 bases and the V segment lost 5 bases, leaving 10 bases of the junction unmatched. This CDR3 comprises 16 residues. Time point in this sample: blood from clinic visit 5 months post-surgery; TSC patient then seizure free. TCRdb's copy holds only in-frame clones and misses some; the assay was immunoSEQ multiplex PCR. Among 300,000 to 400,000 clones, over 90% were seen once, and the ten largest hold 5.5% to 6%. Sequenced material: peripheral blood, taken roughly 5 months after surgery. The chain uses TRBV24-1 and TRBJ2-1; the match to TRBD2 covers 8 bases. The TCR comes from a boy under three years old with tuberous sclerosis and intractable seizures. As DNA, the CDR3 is TGTGCCACCAGTGTTTTTACTAGCGGAAGAGACAATGAGCAGTTCTTC. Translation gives CATSVFTSGRDNEQFF.